These 30 T cell receptor beta chains share one sample of origin, sequenced in a study of PD-L1 blockade in urothelial cancer. Data came from immunoSEQ multiplex PCR; TCRdb stores just in-frame clones and leaves some out. The data contain just over 50,000 clones, approximately 84% of them seen just once; the ten biggest clones take up 16%. Sequenced material: PBMCs, taken around atezolizumab (anti-PD-L1) treatment. These receptors originate from a man between 60 and 75 years old with urothelial cancer.

The chain couples TRBV6-5 to TRBJ1-2, with 11 bases identical to TRBD1. CDR3 length: 16 residues. Germline V CDR1 and CDR2: MNHEY, SVGAGI. V was pared by 2 bases and J by 4 bases, with 6 bases of the junction left unmatched. In DNA, the CDR3 is TGTGCCAGCAGTTACCTCCGGACAGGGGGCGGCTATGGCTACACCTTC. The encoded protein is CASSYLRTGGGYGYTF.

The gene calls are TRBV4-3 and TRBJ2-1; 13 bases are shared with TRBD2. V lost 4 bases and J lost 7; bases outside the gene matches: 4. This CDR3 is built from 15 residues. Germline V gene lookup returns CDR1 LGHNA and CDR2 YSLEER. The CDR3 here is CASSPRTSGSNEQFF. DNA for the CDR3: TGCGCCAGCAGCCCCAGGACTAGCGGGAGTAATGAGCAGTTCTTC.

This chain connects TRBV29-1 to TRBJ2-5, with D maybe TRBD2 (7 bases). The V end was cut by 2 bases, the J end by 5 bases, with 12 bases between. This CDR3 comprises 13 residues. Looked up from germline, CDR1 is SQVTM and CDR2 is ANQGSEA. CDR3 loop: CSVERGARETQYF. The CDR3, as DNA: TGCAGCGTTGAACGGGGGGCTCGGGAGACCCAGTACTTC.

This clone was observed a single time. The chain links TRBV7-2 to TRBJ2-7, with 7 bases that match TRBD2. This CDR3 is 15 amino acids long. The J segment lost 6 bases and the V segment lost 5 bases, leaving 13 bases of the junction unmatched. CDR1 and CDR2 from the germline V gene are SGHTA and FQGNSA. The CDR3 spells CASSPLGGSGGEQYF. CDR3 DNA: TGTGCCAGCAGCCCCCTAGGCGGGAGTGGAGGCGAGCAGTACTTC.

The V call is TRBV7-2, the J call TRBJ1-5; the D gene is possibly TRBD1 (6 bases). Germline values: CDR1 SGHTA, CDR2 FQGNSA. V gave up 5 bases and J gave up 7 bases, with 18 bases separating them. CDR3 length equals 15 residues. CDR3 bases: TGTGCCAGCAGCATCGGGGGCGGGAGGGGCCAGCCCCAGCATTTT. This codes for CASSIGGGRGQPQHF.

This chain's CDR3 is CAISTGTNTGELFF. CDR3 coding DNA: TGTGCCATCAGCACCGGGACAAACACCGGGGAGCTGTTTTTT. The chain uses TRBV10-3 and TRBJ2-2, with a weak D call TRBD1 (6 bases). The germline V gene encodes CDR1 ENHRY and CDR2 SYGVKD. The CDR3 is 14 amino acids. Trimming left V 6 bases short and J 2 bases short, with 10 bases between.

The CDR3 DNA is TGCGCCAGCGCCTCGACTAGCGGGAGAGACAATGAGCAGTTCTTC. Its translation is CASASTSGRDNEQFF. The chain uses TRBV5-1 and TRBJ2-1; 12 bases fit TRBD2. This CDR3 has 15 residues. From germline, CDR1 is SGHRS and CDR2 YFSETQ. With 7 bases clipped from V and 5 bases from J, the junction kept 7 bases outside the gene matches.

The gene calls are TRBV5-1 and TRBJ1-1; 9 bases line up with TRBD1. V shed 3 bases and J 0 bases; nucleotides not matched to a gene: 0. CDR1 is SGHRS and CDR2 is YFSETQ in the germline V gene. The CDR3 totals 14 residues. CDR3 sequence: CASSWDRVNTEAFF. CDR3 coding DNA: TGCGCCAGCAGCTGGGACAGGGTGAACACTGAAGCTTTCTTT.

This chain joins TRBV5-1 and TRBJ2-7, with 10 bases lining up with TRBD2. V was clipped by 2 bases and J by 6 bases; unmatched bases: 5. Germline loops: CDR1 SGHRS, CDR2 YFSETQ. This CDR3 comprises 14 residues. In DNA form, the CDR3 reads TGCGCCAGCAGCTTCGGGCTAGCGGGAGCCGAGCAGTACTTC. The encoded protein is CASSFGLAGAEQYF.

The chain links TRBV7-3 to TRBJ2-3, with TRBD2 matching over 8 bases. Trimming removed 2 bases from V and 4 bases from J; junction bases left unmatched: 5. CDR3 length equals 15 residues. The germline gives CDR1 SGHTA, CDR2 FQGTGA. The CDR3 DNA follows: TGTGCCAGCAGCTTATTAGCGGGGATACCAGATACGCAGTATTTT. It is translated as CASSLLAGIPDTQYF.

This clone has just a few counts. This rearrangement joins TRBV29-1 to TRBJ1-2; D ambiguous. The CDR3 contains 14 residues. CDR1 and CDR2 (germline): SQVTM, ANQGSEA. The germline V and J ends were trimmed by 8 bases and 2 bases, with 18 bases remaining between them. In nucleotides, the CDR3 is TGCAGCCCCACTGATCTAACCAACAACTATGGCTACACCTTC. Translated, it gives CSPTDLTNNYGYTF.

V and J are TRBV5-1 and TRBJ2-1; 8 positions match TRBD1. The germline V gene has CDR1 SGHRS and CDR2 YFSETQ. The CDR3 contains 16 residues. With V trimmed by 0 bases and J by 5 bases, 7 bases remained unmatched. CDR3 protein: CASSLANGQGNNEQFF. CDR3 in DNA: TGCGCCAGCAGCTTGGCCAATGGACAGGGTAACAATGAGCAGTTCTTC.

This rearrangement joins TRBV5-1 to TRBJ2-2, with 9 bases fitting TRBD2. J lost 3 bases, V lost 2 bases, and 5 bases had no gene match. Germline CDR1 SGHRS, CDR2 YFSETQ. This CDR3 is 16 amino acids long. CDR3 in amino acids: CASSFYSGRDTGELFF. CDR3 bases: TGCGCCAGCAGCTTTTATAGCGGGAGAGACACCGGGGAGCTGTTTTTT. Variable domain in full (rest from reference TRBV5-1 and TRBJ2-2): KAGVTQTPRYLIKTRGQQVTLSCSPISGHRSVSWYQQTPGQGLQFLFEYFSETQRNKGNFPGRFSGRQFSNSRSEMNVSTLELGDSALYLCASSFYSGRDTGELFFGEGSRLTVL.

The rearrangement joins TRBV4-1 to TRBJ1-5; no reliable D call. Trimming removed 4 bases from V and 2 bases from J, with 12 bases in between. Germline CDR1 is MGHRA and CDR2 is YSYEKL. This CDR3 is built from 15 residues. The CDR3 here is CASSLEATGNQPQHF. The DNA for the CDR3 is TGCGCCAGCAGCCTTGAGGCGACTGGCAATCAGCCCCAGCATTTT.

This sequence joins TRBV7-9 and TRBJ1-1; 10 bases align to TRBD1. This CDR3 region has 16 residues. Per germline, CDR1 SEHNR and CDR2 FQNEAQ (reference sequence). V was clipped by 5 bases and J by 6 bases; unmatched bases: 12. CDR3 amino acids: CASSPGTGDARAEAFF. CDR3 coding DNA: TGTGCCAGCAGCCCCGGGACAGGGGATGCGAGGGCTGAAGCTTTCTTT.

This chain links TRBV9 with TRBJ2-5; D is unclear. The CDR3 runs to 15 residues. Trimming shortened V by 3 bases and J by 5 bases, and 17 bases separated the two germline ends. Germline V gene lookup returns CDR1 SGDLS and CDR2 YYNGEE. The CDR3 loop is CASSAAGHKAETQYF. The CDR3 nucleotides read TGTGCCAGCAGCGCGGCCGGCCATAAAGCGGAGACCCAGTACTTC.

Only one count was recorded for this clone. The chain recombines TRBV2 with TRBJ1-6, with TRBD1 matching 7 bases. Germline CDR1 is SNHLY and CDR2 is FYNNEI. Trimming removed 5 bases from V and 7 bases from J; junction bases left unmatched: 8. The CDR3 runs to 15 residues. The CDR3 is CASSSEQGRNSPLHF. CDR3 in DNA: TGTGCCAGCAGTAGTGAACAGGGGCGGAATTCACCCCTCCACTTT.

The chain uses TRBV19 and TRBJ1-2; D is unclear. The CDR3 extends over 13 amino acids. The germline V gene encodes CDR1 LNHDA and CDR2 SQIVND (reference sequence). The V end lost 6 bases, the J end lost 3 bases, and 11 bases lay between the germline ends. CDR3 nucleotide sequence: TGTGCCAGTAGCAACAGAATCGACTATGGCTACACCTTC. Translation: CASSNRIDYGYTF.

The V call is TRBV2, the J call TRBJ1-3; D perhaps matches TRBD1 (5 bases). The CDR3 covers 14 residues. The ends were cut back, 6 bases at V and 4 bases at J, with 13 bases in the middle. Germline-derived CDR1 and CDR2 are SNHLY and FYNNEI. CDR3 coding DNA: TGTGCCAGCAGCGTAGGGGAATTGGGAAACACCATATATTTT. Residues: CASSVGELGNTIYF.

CDR3 sequence (DNA): TGTGCCAGCAGCGTTCTCACAGGGGTAAGACACTACGAGCAGTACTTC. Encoded protein: CASSVLTGVRHYEQYF. The chain has TRBV7-9 and TRBJ2-7, with 7 bases lining up with TRBD1. Germline values: CDR1 SEHNR, CDR2 FQNEAQ (reference sequence). The CDR3 runs to 16 residues. The V segment lost 5 bases and the J segment 3 bases; nucleotides outside the gene matches: 13.

V gene TRBV28 combines with J gene TRBJ2-1; TRBD2 agrees at 7 bases. The V and J ends lost 7 bases and 6 bases, in that order; junction bases with no gene match: 6. CDR1 and CDR2 from the germline V gene are MDHEN and SYDVKM. This CDR3 is 13 amino acids long. The CDR3 bases are TGTGCCAGCATGGGGGGGAGGAGCAATGAGCAGTTCTTC. As protein: CASMGGRSNEQFF. Drawing the rest from reference TRBV28 and TRBJ2-1, the complete variable domain is DVKVTQSSRYLVKRTGEKVFLECVQDMDHENMFWYRQDPGLGLRLIYFSYDVKMKEKGDIPEGYSVSREKKERFSLILESASTNQTSMYLCASMGGRSNEQFFGPGTRLTVL.

The V call is TRBV9, the J call TRBJ2-1; TRBD1 might be the D (5 bases). This CDR3 has 14 residues. In germline, CDR1 is SGDLS, CDR2 YYNGEE. The V and J ends lost 3 bases and 3 bases respectively, with 10 bases between them. The CDR3 loop is CASSGGADYNEQFF. The CDR3 DNA reads TGTGCCAGCAGCGGTGGGGCAGACTACAATGAGCAGTTCTTC. Based on the CDR3 plus reference TRBV9 and TRBJ2-1, the full variable domain is DSGVTQTPKHLITATGQRVTLRCSPRSGDLSVYWYQQSLDQGLQFLIQYYNGEERAKGNILERFSAQQFPDLHSELNLSSLELGDSALYFCASSGGADYNEQFFGPGTRLTVL.

This sequence joins TRBV9 and TRBJ2-5, with D possibly TRBD1 on 5 matching bases. Germline assignment: CDR1 SGDLS and CDR2 YYNGEE. The CDR3 totals 15 residues. Trimming took 0 bases from V and 5 from J, leaving 14 bases between them. The DNA of the CDR3 is TGTGCCAGCAGCGTAGCGCAGGGCCTGCGGGAGACCCAGTACTTC. Residues: CASSVAQGLRETQYF.

This clone was observed a single time. The chain uses TRBV5-6 and TRBJ2-7; 7 bases align to TRBD2. CDR3 length: 15 residues. Germline V gives CDR1 SGHDT, CDR2 YYEEEE. Trimming took 1 base from V and 2 from J; bases not matched to a gene: 6. DNA of the CDR3: TGTGCCAGCAGCTTGTTTGGGACTACCACCTACGAGCAGTACTTC. This codes for CASSLFGTTTYEQYF.

The CDR3 here is CASSLGALSSYNEQFF. The CDR3 DNA is TGTGCCAGCAGCTTGGGAGCTTTAAGTTCCTACAATGAGCAGTTCTTC. J is TRBJ2-1 and V is TRBV5-4; D gene uncertain. V gave up 0 bases and J gave up 1 base, with 11 bases separating them. CDR1 is SGHNT and CDR2 is YYREEE in the germline V gene (reference sequence). The CDR3 is made up of 16 amino acids.

This chain links TRBV9 with TRBJ1-5; 8 nucleotides match TRBD1. Germline-derived CDR1 and CDR2 are SGDLS and YYNGEE. The CDR3 runs to 15 residues. J lost 0 bases, V lost 5 bases, and 4 bases had no gene match. The CDR3 DNA is TGTGCCAGCAGTCGGACAGGGAGTAGCAATCAGCCCCAGCATTTT. It yields the protein CASSRTGSSNQPQHF.

The gene calls are TRBV15 and TRBJ1-5; 8 bases map to TRBD1. CDR3 length equals 16 residues. Germline CDR1 LNHNV, CDR2 YYDKDF (reference sequence). Unmatched junction bases numbered 10, after V lost 3 bases and J lost 6 bases. The CDR3 coding sequence is TGTGCCACCAGCAGGTTACACCGGGACAGGCTTCAGCCCCAGCATTTT. Translated: CATSRLHRDRLQPQHF. The full variable domain, rest sourced from reference TRBV15 and TRBJ1-5, is DAMVIQNPRYQVTQFGKPVTLSCSQTLNHNVMYWYQQKSSQAPKLLFHYYDKDFNNEADTPDNFQSRRPNTSFCFLDIRSPGLGDTAMYLCATSRLHRDRLQPQHFGDGTRLSIL.

This chain connects TRBV28 to TRBJ1-5; 8 bases line up with TRBD1. V trimming: 4 bases; J trimming: 7 bases; junction bases outside the gene matches: 9. Germline lookup yields CDR1 MDHEN and CDR2 SYDVKM. The CDR3 runs to 15 residues. The CDR3 spells CASSSMGQVNQPQHF. The DNA of the CDR3 is TGTGCCAGCAGTTCCATGGGACAGGTAAACCAGCCCCAGCATTTT.

This rearrangement joins TRBV7-1 to TRBJ1-2; TRBD1 might be the D (6 bases). TRBV7-1 is marked as an open reading frame, function uncertain. Deletions cut 4 bases from V and 0 bases from J, with 15 bases between. This CDR3 contains 16 residues. The CDR3 sequence: CASSLSLRGANYGYTF. In DNA form, the CDR3 reads TGTGCCAGCAGCTTATCGCTCAGGGGCGCTAACTATGGCTACACCTTC.

This clone was found a few times. This rearrangement joins TRBV21-1 to TRBJ1-2; the table's D call, TRBD1, has no DNA check behind it. TRBV21-1 is a known pseudogene. The CDR3 contains 14 residues. The CDR3 bases are TGTGCCAGCAGCGACCTAACAGGGGGAGCTGGCTACACCTTC. Its protein product is CASSDLTGGAGYTF.